These 10 T cell receptor beta chains share one sample of origin, sequenced in a study of OX40 agonist ivuxolimab in advanced cancers. Repertoires were generated with immunoSEQ multiplex PCR, while TCRdb's copy carries only in-frame clones and drops some. Of roughly 93,000 clones listed, about 92% were seen once; the top ten hold about 0.51%. The input for sequencing was CD4+ or CD8+ T cells sorted from blood, taken in a trial of the OX40 agonist ivuxolimab. These receptors were collected from an adult with an advanced solid tumor such as melanoma, head and neck, liver or kidney cancer.

The genes are TRBV5-8 and TRBJ2-2, with D perhaps matching TRBD1 or TRBD2 (5 bases each). Germline CDR1 reads SGHTS; CDR2 reads YDEGEE. The V and J ends lost 7 bases and 6 bases respectively, with 13 bases between them. The CDR3 sequence is 13 residues long. The CDR3 nucleotides are TGTGCCAGCCAGTACGGGGCCTCCGGGGAGCTGTTTTTT. Its protein product is CASQYGASGELFF.

The chain links TRBV5-4 to TRBJ2-2, with D tentatively TRBD1 (6 bases). The CDR3 has 15 residues. V shed 4 bases and J shed 1 base, with 11 bases lying between them. CDR1 and CDR2 (germline): SGHNT, YYREEE (reference sequence). This CDR3 is CASSPGQRNTGELFF. CDR3 bases: TGTGCCAGCAGCCCCGGACAGAGGAACACCGGGGAGCTGTTTTTT. The full variable domain, rest sourced from reference TRBV5-4 and TRBJ2-2, is ETGVTQSPTHLIKTRGQQVTLRCSSQSGHNTVSWYQQALGQGPQFIFQYYREEENGRGNFPPRFSGLQFPNYSSELNVNALELDDSALYLCASSPGQRNTGELFFGEGSRLTVL.

The V gene is TRBV10-3, the J gene TRBJ1-2; D may be TRBD1 (5 bases). From germline, CDR1 is ENHRY and CDR2 SYGVKD. The V and J ends lost 2 bases and 1 base respectively, with 8 bases between them. This CDR3 has 14 residues. In nucleotides, the CDR3 is TGTGCCATCAGTGAGGGGGCCCATAACTATGGCTACACCTTC. It is translated as CAISEGAHNYGYTF.

The rearrangement uses TRBV29-1 and TRBJ2-7; the match to TRBD1 covers 10 bases. Germline-derived CDR1 and CDR2 are SQVTM and ANQGSEA. V gave up 6 bases and J gave up 1 base; unmatched junction bases: 6. The CDR3 has 14 amino acids. CDR3 sequence (DNA): TGCAGCGTGGCGCGGGACAGGGGATCCTACGAGCAGTACTTC. It encodes CSVARDRGSYEQYF.

This chain joins TRBV7-9 and TRBJ1-2; TRBD1 aligns across 7 bases. The junction had 5 bases not matched to a gene; V was cut back by 2 bases and J by 8 bases. CDR3 length: 13 amino acids. The germline V gene encodes CDR1 SEHNR and CDR2 FQNEAQ (reference sequence). The CDR3 is CASSLFQGEGYTF. CDR3 sequence (DNA): TGTGCCAGCAGCTTATTCCAGGGGGAAGGCTACACCTTC. Complete variable domain (other parts from reference TRBV7-9 and TRBJ1-2): DTGVSQNPRHKITKRGQNVTFRCDPISEHNRLYWYRQTLGQGPEFLTYFQNEAQLEKSRLLSDRFSAERPKGSFSTLEIQRTEQGDSAMYLCASSLFQGEGYTFGSGTRLTVV.

For this clone: This specimen includes other DNA sequences encoding the same CDR3. V is TRBV5-1 and J is TRBJ1-5; D gene ambiguous. Trimming removed 0 bases at V and 3 bases at J, with 7 bases between. The germline CDR1 and CDR2 sequences are SGHRS and YFSETQ. The CDR3 loop spans 14 amino acids. CDR3 DNA: TGCGCCAGCAGCTTGGGGGGTAACAATCAGCCCCAGCATTTT. Translating gives CASSLGGNNQPQHF.

The chain is built from TRBV21-1 and TRBJ1-5; the table's D call, TRBD1, was not checked against the DNA. TRBV21-1 is a pseudogene segment. The CDR3 extends over 17 amino acids. CDR3 region: CASSKGKGTGPGQPQHF. The DNA for the CDR3 is TGTGCCAGCAGCAAAGGGAAGGGAACAGGGCCCGGTCAGCCCCAGCATTTT.

The rearrangement uses TRBV7-9 and TRBJ1-2; a possible D gene is TRBD1 (6 bases). Germline-derived CDR1 and CDR2 are SEHNR and FQNEAQ (reference sequence). V lost 2 bases and J 4 bases, leaving 11 bases between the germline ends. This CDR3 contains 14 residues. The CDR3: CASSLRGGTYGYTF. The CDR3 coding sequence is TGTGCCAGCAGCTTAAGGGGGGGAACCTATGGCTACACCTTC.

The chain combines TRBV6-5 with TRBJ1-1, with D possibly TRBD1 on 6 matching bases. The CDR3 is made up of 12 amino acids. CDR1 is MNHEY, CDR2 SVGAGI, per germline. Trimming shortened V by 6 bases and J by 7 bases, and 12 bases separated the two germline ends. The CDR3 reads CASSLGQREAFF. In DNA form, the CDR3 reads TGTGCCAGCAGCCTAGGACAGCGTGAAGCTTTCTTT.

This chain uses TRBV18 with TRBJ2-5, with D tentatively TRBD2 (7 bases). Germline V lookup: CDR1 KGHSH, CDR2 LQKENI. Trimming shortened V by 0 bases and J by 5 bases, and 25 bases separated the two germline ends. This CDR3 is 19 amino acids long. CDR3 protein: CASSPPGEGRGGIGETQYF. The CDR3, as DNA: TGTGCCAGCTCACCACCTGGGGAGGGAAGAGGGGGAATTGGGGAGACCCAGTACTTC. Full variable domain (missing parts from reference TRBV18 and TRBJ2-5): NAGVMQNPRHLVRRRGQEARLRCSPMKGHSHVYWYRQLPEEGLKFMVYLQKENIIDESGMPKERFSAEFPKEGPSILRIQQVVRGDSAAYFCASSPPGEGRGGIGETQYFGPGTRLLVL.